Presented here are 15 T cell receptor beta chains from one specimen sequenced in a study of control samples from healthy donors and cancer patients. The data were produced by immunoSEQ multiplex PCR, yet TCRdb's version contains in-frame clones alone and is incomplete. The data contain roughly 120,000 clones, around 89% of them seen just once; the ten biggest clones take up around 17%. Source material: blood. These receptors were obtained from a woman in her forties or fifties in good health.

This clone turned up a few times. The chain is built from TRBV5-1 and TRBJ1-1; TRBD1 aligns across 8 bases. Losses at the gene ends were 4 bases for V and 4 bases for J; bases not matched to a gene: 9. This CDR3 spans 15 amino acids. Germline V lookup: CDR1 SGHRS, CDR2 YFSETQ. The CDR3 coding sequence is TGCGCCAGCAGCAGAGGACAGGGAGGCGGCACTGAAGCTTTCTTT. Encoded protein: CASSRGQGGGTEAFF.

This chain connects TRBV12-5 to TRBJ1-4; 7 positions match TRBD1. In germline, CDR1 is LGHNT, CDR2 FRNRAP. This CDR3 has 15 residues. J gave up 6 bases and V 5 bases, and 9 bases lay outside the gene matches. The CDR3 here is CASGTHRGVDEKLFF. CDR3 coding DNA: TGTGCTAGTGGTACTCACAGGGGAGTAGATGAAAAACTGTTTTTT.

This clone was counted between two and nine times. The chain has TRBV28 and TRBJ2-3, with a weak D call TRBD2 (5 bases). V lost 5 bases and J lost 2, with 20 bases in between. Germline CDR1 and CDR2: MDHEN and SYDVKM. This CDR3 spans 17 amino acids. In nucleotides, the CDR3 is TGTGCCAGCAGTACCGCCTTTGGGCTAGCTGACACAGATACGCAGTATTTT. Translating gives CASSTAFGLADTDTQYF.

In this sample, this clone turned up once. This chain joins TRBV30 and TRBJ2-5, with TRBD2 identical over 11 bases. CDR1 and CDR2 (germline): GTSNPN, SVGIG (reference sequence). Trimming at V came to 2 bases and at J to 0 bases, leaving 11 bases not matched to a gene. This CDR3 is 18 amino acids long. The CDR3 DNA reads TGTGCCTGGAGTCGAGGCAGGACTAGCGGGCCGTACCAAGAGACCCAGTACTTC. Protein: CAWSRGRTSGPYQETQYF.

The gene calls are TRBV19 and TRBJ1-1; D is undetermined. The V gene lost 2 bases and the J gene lost 7 bases, with 8 bases spanning the gap. The CDR3 has 12 amino acids. Germline values: CDR1 LNHDA, CDR2 SQIVND (reference sequence). Here the CDR3 DNA reads TGTGCCAGTAGTATAAGTCGGTTTGAAGCTTTCTTT. Translating gives CASSISRFEAFF.

This clone was seen a single time. The gene calls are TRBV24-1 and TRBJ2-3; weak D call: TRBD2 (5 bases). This CDR3 contains 13 residues. Trimming took off 8 bases at V and 4 bases at J, with 12 bases between the two ends. In germline, CDR1 is KGHDR, CDR2 SFDVKD. CDR3 nucleotides: TGTGCCACCACTAATACGGGGTCAGATACGCAGTATTTT. Protein sequence: CATTNTGSDTQYF.

The rearrangement uses TRBV19 and TRBJ2-3; D remains ambiguous. Per the germline V gene, CDR1 is LNHDA and CDR2 is SQIVND (reference sequence). The CDR3 is made up of 15 amino acids. Trimming took 1 base from V and 0 from J, leaving 8 bases between them. CDR3 loop: CASSIGARSTDTQYF. Here the CDR3 DNA reads TGTGCCAGTAGTATAGGGGCAAGGAGCACAGATACGCAGTATTTT.

V usage is TRBV7-3 and J usage is TRBJ2-7; a weak D match, TRBD2 (6 bases). From germline, CDR1 is SGHTA and CDR2 FQGTGA. The CDR3 spans 15 residues. Between the trimmed V and J ends, which lost 1 base and 4 bases, there was a span of 14 bases. The CDR3 is CASSLSGGVGYEQYF. The CDR3 coding sequence is TGTGCCAGCAGCTTAAGTGGCGGGGTGGGGTACGAGCAGTACTTC.

This clone was counted a few times. This sequence joins TRBV11-3 and TRBJ2-5; TRBD2 matches 15 bases. This CDR3 is 18 amino acids long. Germline V gene lookup returns CDR1 SGHNT and CDR2 YENEEA. The junction had 8 bases not matched to a gene; V was cut back by 2 bases and J by 4 bases. The CDR3, as DNA: TGTGCCAGCAGCTTACTGGGACTAGCGGGAGGAAAGAGAGAGACCCAGTACTTC. Its translation: CASSLLGLAGGKRETQYF.

V usage is TRBV6-4 and J usage is TRBJ1-1; the D gene is possibly TRBD1 (5 bases). The CDR3 loop spans 14 amino acids. Per germline, CDR1 MRHNA and CDR2 SNTAGT. Trimming took off 2 bases at V and 11 bases at J, with 18 bases between the two ends. The CDR3 coding sequence is TGTGCCAGCAGTGACGTCCCAGGGACGAAGCGCGCTTTCTTT. As protein: CASSDVPGTKRAFF.

Only a few counts were recorded for this clone. V usage is TRBV30 and J usage is TRBJ1-1, with 9 bases matching TRBD1. CDR3 length equals 12 residues. Germline values: CDR1 GTSNPN, CDR2 SVGIG (reference sequence). Germline trimming cut 5 bases from V and 10 bases from J; bases unmatched to any gene: 8. CDR3: CAWGQGLGGAFF. CDR3 nucleotide sequence: TGTGCCTGGGGACAGGGGTTGGGGGGAGCTTTCTTT. Full variable domain (remainder filled in from reference TRBV30 and TRBJ1-1): SQTIHQWPATLVQPVGSPLSLECTVEGTSNPNLYWYRQAAGRGLQLLFYSVGIGQISSEVPQNLSASRPQDRQFILSSKKLLLSDSGFYLCAWGQGLGGAFFGQGTRLTVV.

This rearrangement joins TRBV13 to TRBJ1-6; D call uncertain. Trimming stripped 1 base from V and 10 bases from J, with 11 bases between. CDR1 and CDR2 (germline): PRHDT, FYEKMQ (reference sequence). The CDR3 covers 14 residues. The CDR3 sequence: CASSLEGNRSPLHF. CDR3 nucleotides: TGTGCCAGCAGCTTAGAAGGGAATCGGTCACCCCTCCACTTT. Drawing the rest from reference TRBV13 and TRBJ1-6, the complete variable domain is AAGVIQSPRHLIKEKRETATLKCYPIPRHDTVYWYQQGPGQDPQFLISFYEKMQSDKGSIPDRFSAQQFSDYHSELNMSSLELGDSALYFCASSLEGNRSPLHFGNGTRLTVT.

The chain combines TRBV5-1 with TRBJ2-7; TRBD1 agrees at 8 bases. The CDR3 is 13 residues long. The junction had 2 bases not matched to a gene; V was cut back by 2 bases and J by 4 bases. CDR1 and CDR2 from the germline V gene are SGHRS and YFSETQ. CDR3 loop: CASSLDRGYEQYV. The CDR3 bases are TGCGCCAGCAGCTTAGACAGGGGTTACGAGCAGTACGTC.

This chain uses TRBV29-1 with TRBJ1-2; D might be TRBD1 (6 bases). There are 15 residues in the CDR3. The germline V and J ends were trimmed by 3 bases and 5 bases, with 19 bases remaining between them. The germline V gene has CDR1 SQVTM and CDR2 ANQGSEA. CDR3 protein: CSVEAPQGLLYGYTF. The DNA of the CDR3 is TGCAGCGTTGAGGCCCCGCAGGGGCTTCTATATGGCTACACCTTC.

The chain links TRBV6-5 to TRBJ2-3; possibly TRBD1 for D (6 bases). CDR3 length: 15 residues. Germline-derived CDR1 and CDR2 are MNHEY and SVGAGI. Trimming left V 3 bases short and J 2 bases short, with 12 bases between. The CDR3 DNA reads TGTGCCAGCAGTTATTACCAGGGGAACACAGATACGCAGTATTTT. It codes for CASSYYQGNTDTQYF.